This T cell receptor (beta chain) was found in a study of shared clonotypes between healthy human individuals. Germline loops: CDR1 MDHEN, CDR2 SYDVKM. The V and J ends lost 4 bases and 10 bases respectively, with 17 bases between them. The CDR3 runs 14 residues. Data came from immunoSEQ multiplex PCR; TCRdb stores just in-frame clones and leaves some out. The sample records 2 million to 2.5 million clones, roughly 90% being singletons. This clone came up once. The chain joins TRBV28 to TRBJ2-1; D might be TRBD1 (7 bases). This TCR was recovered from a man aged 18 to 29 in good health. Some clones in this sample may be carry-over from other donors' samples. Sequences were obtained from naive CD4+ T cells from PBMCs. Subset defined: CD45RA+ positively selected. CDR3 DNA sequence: TGTGCCAGCAGTTCACCCGGCAGGGGGGAAGAGCAGTTCTTC. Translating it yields CASSSPGRGEEQFF. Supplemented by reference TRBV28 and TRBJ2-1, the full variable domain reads DVKVTQSSRYLVKRTGEKVFLECVQDMDHENMFWYRQDPGLGLRLIYFSYDVKMKEKGDIPEGYSVSREKKERFSLILESASTNQTSMYLCASSSPGRGEEQFFGPGTRLTVL.